The 24 T cell receptor beta chains below were found in one sample sequenced in a study of human thymus T cells. Some clones are missing from TCRdb's copy, which holds only in-frame ones; the method was immunoSEQ multiplex PCR. Of about 60,000 clones listed, 85% to 95% are singletons. Sequencing used blood. All receptors derive from a boy under two years old with a congenital heart defect but otherwise immunologically healthy.

This chain links TRBV10-2 with TRBJ2-7; D is perhaps TRBD2 (5 bases). Germline CDR1 and CDR2: WSHSY and SAAADI. This CDR3 comprises 14 residues. With 10 bases removed from V and 1 base from J, the gap between germline ends came to 17 bases. CDR3 bases: TGCGCCACCAAGGGAGACGGGCGTTCCTACGAGCAGTACTTC. Its translation is CATKGDGRSYEQYF.

CDR3: CASSSLTGSYYEQYF. CDR3 bases: TGTGCCAGCAGTTCATTGACAGGGTCCTACTACGAGCAGTACTTC. The rearrangement joins TRBV28 to TRBJ2-7; 7 bases map to TRBD1. The CDR3 spans 15 residues. The junction had 9 bases not matched to a gene; V was cut back by 4 bases and J by 3 bases. Germline V gives CDR1 MDHEN, CDR2 SYDVKM.

The chain combines TRBV25-1 with TRBJ2-1; D ambiguous. This CDR3 region has 15 residues. Germline CDR1 is MGHDK and CDR2 is SYGVNS. V shed 4 bases and J shed 0 bases, with 10 bases lying between them. CDR3 sequence (DNA): TGTGCCAGCAGTGGTCCCCGGAGCTCCTACAATGAGCAGTTCTTC. Protein: CASSGPRSSYNEQFF. Filled out from reference TRBV25-1 and TRBJ2-1, the complete variable domain reads EADIYQTPRYLVIGTGKKITLECSQTMGHDKMYWYQQDPGMELHLIHYSYGVNSTEKGDLSSESTVSRIRTEHFPLTLESARPSHTSQYLCASSGPRSSYNEQFFGPGTRLTVL.

The chain employs TRBV19 and TRBJ2-7; no definite D call. Germline assignment: CDR1 LNHDA and CDR2 SQIVND (reference sequence). CDR3 length equals 14 residues. V lost 3 bases and J lost 2, with 11 bases in between. The CDR3 protein is CASSIGSPPYEQYF. The CDR3 bases are TGTGCCAGTAGTATCGGGTCCCCCCCCTACGAGCAGTACTTC.

The rearrangement joins TRBV5-4 to TRBJ2-5; D remains unclear. This CDR3 spans 13 amino acids. The ends were cut back, 2 bases at V and 2 bases at J, with 7 bases in the middle. Per the germline V gene, CDR1 is SGHNT and CDR2 is YYREEE (reference sequence). The DNA of the CDR3 is TGTGCCAGCAGCTTCCGCCCTCAAGAGACCCAGTACTTC. Protein sequence: CASSFRPQETQYF.

The chain employs TRBV29-1 and TRBJ1-1, with a weak D call TRBD1 (5 bases). CDR1 is SQVTM and CDR2 is ANQGSEA in the germline V gene. The CDR3 contains 13 residues. V lost 2 bases, J lost 5 bases, and 12 bases lay in between. CDR3 DNA sequence: TGCAGCGTTGAACCTCGACAGAAGACTGAAGCTTTCTTT. Amino acids: CSVEPRQKTEAFF.

The chain links TRBV11-3 to TRBJ2-5; tentative D call: TRBD1 (6 bases). Germline V CDR1 and CDR2: SGHNT, YENEEA. V lost 5 bases to trimming and J lost 1 base, with 11 bases between them. The CDR3 runs to 14 residues. CDR3: CASSTRTVQETQYF. The CDR3 DNA is TGTGCCAGCAGCACCCGGACAGTCCAAGAGACCCAGTACTTC.

This rearrangement joins TRBV7-9 to TRBJ2-7, with D unclear. CDR1 is SEHNR and CDR2 is FQNEAQ in the germline V gene (reference sequence). There are 12 residues in the CDR3. The ends were cut back, 5 bases at V and 1 base at J, with 6 bases in the middle. In DNA, the CDR3 is TGTGCCAGCAGCCCGACATCCTACGAGCAGTACTTC. Translating it yields CASSPTSYEQYF. Full variable domain (missing parts from reference TRBV7-9 and TRBJ2-7): DTGVSQNPRHKITKRGQNVTFRCDPISEHNRLYWYRQTLGQGPEFLTYFQNEAQLEKSRLLSDRFSAERPKGSFSTLEIQRTEQGDSAMYLCASSPTSYEQYFGPGTRLTVT.

V is TRBV19 and J is TRBJ2-3; D unclear. The germline V gene encodes CDR1 LNHDA and CDR2 SQIVND (reference sequence). This CDR3 is 13 amino acids long. Trimming stripped 1 base from V and 4 bases from J, with 6 bases between. The CDR3 bases are TGTGCCAGTAGTATAGGAACCCCAGATACGCAGTATTTT. It translates to CASSIGTPDTQYF.

This clone was found a few times. The chain has TRBV18 and TRBJ2-5; 8 bases match TRBD2. Germline CDR1 is KGHSH and CDR2 is LQKENI. This CDR3 has 16 amino acids. With V trimmed by 4 bases and J by 2 bases, 9 bases remained unmatched. The CDR3 region is CASSQVERGPQETQYF. DNA for the CDR3: TGTGCCAGCTCACAGGTGGAGCGGGGGCCACAAGAGACCCAGTACTTC.

V usage is TRBV28 and J usage is TRBJ2-3; weak D call: TRBD2 (6 bases). V was trimmed by 1 base and J by 6 bases, leaving 14 bases between them. Looked up from germline, CDR1 is MDHEN and CDR2 is SYDVKM. This CDR3 spans 15 amino acids. DNA for the CDR3: TGTGCCAGCAGTTTATACTTCGGGAGCAGGGATACGCAGTATTTT. This sequence encodes CASSLYFGSRDTQYF. The variable domain in full, with the rest retrieved from reference TRBV28 and TRBJ2-3, is DVKVTQSSRYLVKRTGEKVFLECVQDMDHENMFWYRQDPGLGLRLIYFSYDVKMKEKGDIPEGYSVSREKKERFSLILESASTNQTSMYLCASSLYFGSRDTQYFGPGTRLTVL.

This rearrangement joins TRBV19 to TRBJ1-4; D call uncertain. Germline CDR1 is LNHDA and CDR2 is SQIVND (reference sequence). CDR3 length: 14 residues. Trimming pared 4 bases from V and 4 bases from J, leaving 10 bases between. The CDR3 loop reads CASSTGRINEKLFF. The CDR3 DNA follows: TGTGCCAGTAGTACCGGGAGGATTAATGAAAAACTGTTTTTT.

This chain uses TRBV5-1 with TRBJ2-7; weak D call: TRBD1 (5 bases). The CDR3 totals 14 residues. The germline CDR1 and CDR2 sequences are SGHRS and YFSETQ. The V end was cut by 0 bases, the J end by 3 bases, with 10 bases between. CDR3 sequence reads: CASSLEAGYYEQYF. DNA for the CDR3: TGCGCCAGCAGCTTGGAGGCAGGGTACTACGAGCAGTACTTC.

The V call is TRBV20-1, the J call TRBJ2-3; D not certain. Germline V lookup: CDR1 DFQATT, CDR2 SNEGSKA (reference sequence). Trimming removed 2 bases at V and 6 bases at J, with 6 bases between. The CDR3 covers 11 residues. The CDR3 region is CSARHGDTQYF. CDR3 sequence (DNA): TGCAGTGCTAGACATGGGGATACGCAGTATTTT.

This chain joins TRBV6-1 and TRBJ1-5; D gene unclear. The ends were cut back, 5 bases at V and 0 bases at J, with 8 bases in the middle. Looked up from germline, CDR1 is MNHNS and CDR2 is SASEGT. The CDR3 loop spans 14 amino acids. CDR3 sequence (DNA): TGTGCCAGCAGTCTTGGGAGTAGCAATCAGCCCCAGCATTTT. This gives the protein CASSLGSSNQPQHF.

As for this clone: The sample carries other DNA sequences with the same CDR3. This chain joins TRBV19 and TRBJ1-2; D gene ambiguous. With 1 base removed from V and 0 bases from J, the gap between germline ends came to 0 bases. Germline V gives CDR1 LNHDA, CDR2 SQIVND (reference sequence). CDR3 length: 12 residues. The CDR3 coding sequence is TGTGCCAGTAGTATAGCTAACTATGGCTACACCTTC. Translation: CASSIANYGYTF.

The chain has TRBV5-4 and TRBJ2-2; D remains ambiguous. The CDR3 runs 15 residues. V lost 4 bases and J lost 2, with 12 bases in between. In germline, CDR1 is SGHNT, CDR2 YYREEE (reference sequence). The CDR3 region has the DNA TGTGCCAGCAGCCTACCAACAAGAAACACCGGGGAGCTGTTTTTT. Its translation: CASSLPTRNTGELFF.

The V call is TRBV11-3, the J call TRBJ1-1, with 7 nucleotides matching TRBD1. V lost 2 bases and J lost 3; bases outside the gene matches: 0. CDR3 size: 13 residues. Germline loops: CDR1 SGHNT, CDR2 YENEEA. As DNA, the CDR3 is TGTGCCAGCAGCTTACAGGGGGACACTGAAGCTTTCTTT. Protein: CASSLQGDTEAFF.

The CDR3 here is CASRWPGGRTEAFF. As DNA, the CDR3 is TGTGCCAGCAGGTGGCCGGGGGGGCGCACTGAAGCTTTCTTT. The V gene is TRBV6-1, the J gene TRBJ1-1; tentative D call: TRBD1 (6 bases). V lost 6 bases and J lost 4, with 15 bases in between. Looked up from germline, CDR1 is MNHNS and CDR2 is SASEGT. The CDR3 runs to 14 residues.

This clone was observed a single time. The chain joins TRBV6-1 to TRBJ1-5, with no clear D. The ends were cut back, 9 bases at V and 5 bases at J, with 14 bases in the middle. There are 13 residues in the CDR3. The V gene's germline CDR1 is MNHNS and CDR2 SASEGT. The CDR3 is CASWARRDQPQHF. Written as DNA, the CDR3 is TGTGCCAGTTGGGCACGAAGGGATCAGCCCCAGCATTTT.

The V gene is TRBV10-3, the J gene TRBJ2-1; 7 bases match TRBD2. This CDR3 spans 15 amino acids. Germline assignment: CDR1 ENHRY and CDR2 SYGVKD. The J segment lost 6 bases and the V segment lost 7 bases, leaving 12 bases of the junction unmatched. CDR3 in DNA: TGTGCCATCAATCATGGACTAGAGGACTCCAATGAGCAGTTCTTC. It translates to CAINHGLEDSNEQFF.

The chain recombines TRBV18 with TRBJ1-5; D uncertain. In germline, CDR1 is KGHSH, CDR2 LQKENI. V lost 2 bases, J lost 2 bases, and 4 bases lay in between. The CDR3 extends over 13 amino acids. Here the CDR3 DNA reads TGTGCCAGCTCACCAACGGGCAATCAGCCCCAGCATTTT. Translation gives CASSPTGNQPQHF.

The J gene is TRBJ1-2, the V gene TRBV10-3, with D unresolved. The CDR3 is 13 amino acids. The germline V gene has CDR1 ENHRY and CDR2 SYGVKD. V was cut by 3 bases and J by 8 bases, with 13 bases left in between. CDR3 sequence reads: CAISDWGSNGYTF. The CDR3 DNA is TGTGCCATCAGTGATTGGGGATCCAACGGCTACACCTTC.

J is TRBJ2-7 and V is TRBV29-1; 9 bases align to TRBD1. The CDR3 length is 15 residues. V lost 6 bases, J lost 5 bases, and 14 bases stayed unmatched. The germline V gene has CDR1 SQVTM and CDR2 ANQGSEA. CDR3 in DNA: TGCAGCGTCGTTGACTGGGACAGGGAAAGTCACGAGCAGTACTTC. This encodes CSVVDWDRESHEQYF.